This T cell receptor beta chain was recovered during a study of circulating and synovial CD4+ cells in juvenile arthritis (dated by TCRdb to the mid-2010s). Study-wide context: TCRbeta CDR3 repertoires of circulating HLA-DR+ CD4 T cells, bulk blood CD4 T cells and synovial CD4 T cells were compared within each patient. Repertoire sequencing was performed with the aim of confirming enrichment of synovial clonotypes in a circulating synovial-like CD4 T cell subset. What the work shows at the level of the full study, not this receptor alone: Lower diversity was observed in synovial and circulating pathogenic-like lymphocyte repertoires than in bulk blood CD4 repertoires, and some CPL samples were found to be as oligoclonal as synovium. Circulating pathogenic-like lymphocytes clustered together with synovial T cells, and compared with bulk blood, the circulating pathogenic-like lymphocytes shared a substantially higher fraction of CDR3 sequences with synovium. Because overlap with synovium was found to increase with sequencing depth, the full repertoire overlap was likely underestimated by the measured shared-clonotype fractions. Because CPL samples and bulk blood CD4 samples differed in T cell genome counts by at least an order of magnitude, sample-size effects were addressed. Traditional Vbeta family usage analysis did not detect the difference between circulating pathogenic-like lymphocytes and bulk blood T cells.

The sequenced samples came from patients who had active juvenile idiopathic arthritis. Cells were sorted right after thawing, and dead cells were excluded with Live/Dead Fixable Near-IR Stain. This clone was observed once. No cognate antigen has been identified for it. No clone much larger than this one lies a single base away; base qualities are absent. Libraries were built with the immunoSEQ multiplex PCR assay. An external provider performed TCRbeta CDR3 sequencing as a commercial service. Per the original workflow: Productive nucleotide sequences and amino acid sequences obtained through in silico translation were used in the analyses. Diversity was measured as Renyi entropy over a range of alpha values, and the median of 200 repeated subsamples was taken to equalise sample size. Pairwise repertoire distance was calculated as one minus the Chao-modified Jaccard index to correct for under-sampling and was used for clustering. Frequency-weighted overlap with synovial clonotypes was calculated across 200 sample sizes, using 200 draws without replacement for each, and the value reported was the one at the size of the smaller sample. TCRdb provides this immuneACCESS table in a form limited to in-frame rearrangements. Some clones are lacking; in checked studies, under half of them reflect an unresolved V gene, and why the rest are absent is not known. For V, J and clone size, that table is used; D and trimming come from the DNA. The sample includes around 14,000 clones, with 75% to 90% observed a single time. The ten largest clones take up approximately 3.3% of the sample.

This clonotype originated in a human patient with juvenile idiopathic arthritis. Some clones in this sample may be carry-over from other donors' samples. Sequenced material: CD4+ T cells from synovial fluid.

The sequence in DNA is TGTGCCACCTCCACCCCCCAGGGCCGCACAGATACGCAGTATTTT. This codes for CATSTPQGRTDTQYF. The sequence is built from TRBV15 and TRBJ2-3; D gene: possibly TRBD1, on 5 matching bases. Its CDR3 holds 15 amino acids, cysteine through phenylalanine. The kept DNA is CDR3 alone, 45 bases in frame from the first base. In the germline V gene (reference sequence), CDR1 corresponds to LNHNV and CDR2 to YYDKDF. Deletion took 8 bases off V and 1 base off J, with a span of 16 bases between the germline ends.